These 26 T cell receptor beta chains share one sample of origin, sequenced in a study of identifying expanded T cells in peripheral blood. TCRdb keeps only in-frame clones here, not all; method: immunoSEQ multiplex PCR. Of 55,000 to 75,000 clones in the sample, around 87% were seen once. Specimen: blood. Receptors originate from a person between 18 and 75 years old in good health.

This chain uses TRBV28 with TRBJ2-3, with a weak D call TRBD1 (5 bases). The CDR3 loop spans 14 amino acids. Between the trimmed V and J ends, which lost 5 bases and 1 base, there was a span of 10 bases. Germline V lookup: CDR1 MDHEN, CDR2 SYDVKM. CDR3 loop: CASSRTSGTDTQYF. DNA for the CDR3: TGTGCCAGCAGTCGGACAAGCGGCACAGATACGCAGTATTTT.

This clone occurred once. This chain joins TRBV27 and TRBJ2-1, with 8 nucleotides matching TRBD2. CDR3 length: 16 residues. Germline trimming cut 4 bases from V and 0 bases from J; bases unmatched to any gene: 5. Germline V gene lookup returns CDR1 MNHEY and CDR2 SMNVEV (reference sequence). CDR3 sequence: CASSSTGTSSYNEQFF. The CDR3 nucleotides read TGTGCCAGCAGTTCCACCGGGACTAGCTCCTACAATGAGCAGTTCTTC.

The CDR3 DNA reads as TGTGCCAGCAGCTCTCAGTTCAATGAGCAGTTCTTC. The encoded protein is CASSSQFNEQFF. The chain recombines TRBV7-8 with TRBJ2-1; D is unresolved. The V gene's germline CDR1 is SGHVS and CDR2 FQNEAQ. The CDR3 is 12 amino acids. With 4 bases removed from V and 6 bases from J, the gap between germline ends came to 7 bases.

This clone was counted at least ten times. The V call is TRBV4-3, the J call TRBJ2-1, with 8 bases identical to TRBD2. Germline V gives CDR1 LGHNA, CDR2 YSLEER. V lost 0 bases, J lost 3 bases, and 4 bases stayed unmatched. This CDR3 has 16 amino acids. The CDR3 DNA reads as TGCGCCAGCAGCCAAGATGGGAGCGGGAGCTACAATGAGCAGTTCTTC. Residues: CASSQDGSGSYNEQFF.

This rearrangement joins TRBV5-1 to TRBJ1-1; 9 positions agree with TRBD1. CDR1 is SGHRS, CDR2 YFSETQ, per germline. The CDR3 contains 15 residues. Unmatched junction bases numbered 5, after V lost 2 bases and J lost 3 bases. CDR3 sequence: CASSFWTGADTEAFF. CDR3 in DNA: TGCGCCAGCAGCTTTTGGACAGGGGCGGACACTGAAGCTTTCTTT.

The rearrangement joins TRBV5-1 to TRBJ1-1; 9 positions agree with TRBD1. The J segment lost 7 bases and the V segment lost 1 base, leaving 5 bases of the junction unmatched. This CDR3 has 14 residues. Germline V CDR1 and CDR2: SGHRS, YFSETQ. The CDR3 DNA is TGCGCCAGCAGCTTGTCAGGGGACAGGGATGAAGCTTTCTTT. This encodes CASSLSGDRDEAFF.

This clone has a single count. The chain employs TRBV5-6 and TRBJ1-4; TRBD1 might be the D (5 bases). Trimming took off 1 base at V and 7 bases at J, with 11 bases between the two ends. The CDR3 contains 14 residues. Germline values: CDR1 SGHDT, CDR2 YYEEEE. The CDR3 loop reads CASSLYGRGEKLFF. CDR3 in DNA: TGTGCCAGCAGCTTGTATGGAAGGGGTGAAAAACTGTTTTTT.

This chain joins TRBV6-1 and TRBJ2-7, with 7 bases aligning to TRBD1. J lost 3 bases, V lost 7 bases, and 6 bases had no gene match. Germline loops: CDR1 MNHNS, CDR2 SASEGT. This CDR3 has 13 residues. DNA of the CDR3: TGTGCCAGCAACCCGGGACAGTTCTACGAGCAGTACTTC. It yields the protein CASNPGQFYEQYF.

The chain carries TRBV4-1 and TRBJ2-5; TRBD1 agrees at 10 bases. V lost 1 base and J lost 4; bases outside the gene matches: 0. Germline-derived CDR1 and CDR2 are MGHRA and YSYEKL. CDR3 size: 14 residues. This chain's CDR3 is CASSQGTGGETQYF. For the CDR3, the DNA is TGCGCCAGCAGCCAAGGGACAGGGGGAGAGACCCAGTACTTC.

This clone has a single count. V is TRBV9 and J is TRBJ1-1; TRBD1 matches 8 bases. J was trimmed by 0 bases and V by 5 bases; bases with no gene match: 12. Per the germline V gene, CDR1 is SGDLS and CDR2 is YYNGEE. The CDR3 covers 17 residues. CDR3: CASRESQTGVMNTEAFF. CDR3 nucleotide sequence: TGTGCCAGCAGGGAGTCTCAGACAGGGGTGATGAACACTGAAGCTTTCTTT.

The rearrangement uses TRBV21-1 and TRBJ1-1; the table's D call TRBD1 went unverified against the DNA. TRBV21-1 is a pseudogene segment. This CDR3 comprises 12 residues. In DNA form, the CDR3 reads TGTGCCAGCTTACGGGGCACAGGGGGAGCTTTCTTT. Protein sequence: CASLRGTGGAFF.

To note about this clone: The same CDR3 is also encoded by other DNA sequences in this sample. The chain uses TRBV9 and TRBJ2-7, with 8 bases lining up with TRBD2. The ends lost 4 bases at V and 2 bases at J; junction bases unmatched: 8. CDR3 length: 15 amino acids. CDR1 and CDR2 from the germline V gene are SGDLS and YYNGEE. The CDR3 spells CASSPRGAGAYEQYF. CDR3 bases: TGTGCCAGCAGCCCCCGCGGAGCGGGGGCCTACGAGCAGTACTTC.

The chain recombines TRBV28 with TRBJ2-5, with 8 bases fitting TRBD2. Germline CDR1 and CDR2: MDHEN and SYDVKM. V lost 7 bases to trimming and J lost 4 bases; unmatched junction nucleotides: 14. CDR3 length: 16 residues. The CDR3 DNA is TGTGCCAGCACGGTGGGAGGCGGGAGGAGGGGAGAGACCCAGTACTTC. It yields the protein CASTVGGGRRGETQYF.

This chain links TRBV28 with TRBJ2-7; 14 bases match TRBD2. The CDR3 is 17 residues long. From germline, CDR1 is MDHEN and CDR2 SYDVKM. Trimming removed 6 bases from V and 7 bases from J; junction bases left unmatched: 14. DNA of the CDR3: TGTGCCAGCAGCCAACTCCCGGGACTAGCGGGAGTCAGGGAGCAGTACTTC. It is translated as CASSQLPGLAGVREQYF. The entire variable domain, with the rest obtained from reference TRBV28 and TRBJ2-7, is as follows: DVKVTQSSRYLVKRTGEKVFLECVQDMDHENMFWYRQDPGLGLRLIYFSYDVKMKEKGDIPEGYSVSREKKERFSLILESASTNQTSMYLCASSQLPGLAGVREQYFGPGTRLTVT.

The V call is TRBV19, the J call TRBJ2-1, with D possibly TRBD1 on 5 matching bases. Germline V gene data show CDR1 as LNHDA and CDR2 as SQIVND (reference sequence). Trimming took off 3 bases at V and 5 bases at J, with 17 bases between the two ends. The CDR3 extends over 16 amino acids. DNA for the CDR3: TGTGCCAGTAGTATCACTGGCAGGGCTTTACACAATGAGCAGTTCTTC. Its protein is CASSITGRALHNEQFF.

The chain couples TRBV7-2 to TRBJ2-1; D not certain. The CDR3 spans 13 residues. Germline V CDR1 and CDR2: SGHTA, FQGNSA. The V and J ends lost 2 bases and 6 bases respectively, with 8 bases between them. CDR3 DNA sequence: TGTGCCAGCAGCTTATTGGCCCTCAATGAGCAGTTCTTC. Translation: CASSLLALNEQFF. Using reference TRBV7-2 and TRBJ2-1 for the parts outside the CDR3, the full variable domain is GAGVSQSPSNKVTEKGKDVELRCDPISGHTALYWYRQSLGQGLEFLIYFQGNSAPDKSGLPSDRFSAERTGGSVSTLTIQRTQQEDSAVYLCASSLLALNEQFFGPGTRLTVL.

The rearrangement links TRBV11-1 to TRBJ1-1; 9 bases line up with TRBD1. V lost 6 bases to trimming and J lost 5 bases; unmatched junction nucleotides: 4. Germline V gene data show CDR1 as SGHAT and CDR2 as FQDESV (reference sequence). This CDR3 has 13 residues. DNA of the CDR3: TGTGCCAGCAGTACAGGGGGCTGGACTGAAGCTTTCTTT. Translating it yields CASSTGGWTEAFF.

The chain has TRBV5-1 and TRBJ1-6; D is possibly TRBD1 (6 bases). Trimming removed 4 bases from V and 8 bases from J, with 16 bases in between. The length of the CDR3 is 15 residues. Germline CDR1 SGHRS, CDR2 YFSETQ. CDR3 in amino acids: CASSPEGRGHSPLHF. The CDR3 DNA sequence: TGCGCCAGCAGCCCCGAAGGCAGGGGACATTCACCCCTCCACTTT. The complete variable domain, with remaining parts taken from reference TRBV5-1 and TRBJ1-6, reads KAGVTQTPRYLIKTRGQQVTLSCSPISGHRSVSWYQQTPGQGLQFLFEYFSETQRNKGNFPGRFSGRQFSNSRSEMNVSTLELGDSALYLCASSPEGRGHSPLHFGNGTRLTVT.

CDR3 coding DNA: TGTGCCAGCAGTTTCATATGGATCGGGAAGTTCAACTATGGCTACACCTTC. It is translated as CASSFIWIGKFNYGYTF. The chain is built from TRBV28 and TRBJ1-2; D gene ambiguous. From germline, CDR1 is MDHEN and CDR2 SYDVKM. Trimming took 3 bases from V and 2 from J, leaving 19 bases between them. The CDR3 is 17 amino acids.

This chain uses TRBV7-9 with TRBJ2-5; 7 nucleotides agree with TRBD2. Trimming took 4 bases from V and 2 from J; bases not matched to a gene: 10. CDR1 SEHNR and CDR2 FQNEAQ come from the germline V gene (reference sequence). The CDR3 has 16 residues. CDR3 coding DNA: TGTGCCAGCAGCTCGGTCCGGGGGAGGGGACAAGAGACCCAGTACTTC. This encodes CASSSVRGRGQETQYF.

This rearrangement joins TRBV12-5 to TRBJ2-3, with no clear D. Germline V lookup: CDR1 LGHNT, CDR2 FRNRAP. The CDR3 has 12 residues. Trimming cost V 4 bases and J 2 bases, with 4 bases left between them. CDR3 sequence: CASGYDTDTQYF. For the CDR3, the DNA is TGTGCTAGTGGTTACGACACAGATACGCAGTATTTT.

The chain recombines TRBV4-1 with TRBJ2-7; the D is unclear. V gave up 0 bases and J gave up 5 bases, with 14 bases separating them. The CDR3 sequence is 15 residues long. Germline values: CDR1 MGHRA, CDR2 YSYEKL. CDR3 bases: TGCGCCAGCAGCCAAGAGCCTCATGTTACCAACGAGCAGTACTTC. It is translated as CASSQEPHVTNEQYF.

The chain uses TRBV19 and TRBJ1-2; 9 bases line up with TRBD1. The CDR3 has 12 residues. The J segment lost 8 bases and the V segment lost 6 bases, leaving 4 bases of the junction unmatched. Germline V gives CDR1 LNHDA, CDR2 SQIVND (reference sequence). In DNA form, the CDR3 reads TGTGCCAGTAGCACAGGGGGCCGGGGCTACACCTTC. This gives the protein CASSTGGRGYTF.

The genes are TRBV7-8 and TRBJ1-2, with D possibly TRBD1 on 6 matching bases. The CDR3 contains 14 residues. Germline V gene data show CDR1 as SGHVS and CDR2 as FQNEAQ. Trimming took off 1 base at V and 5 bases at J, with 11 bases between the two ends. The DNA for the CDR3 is TGTGCCAGCAGCTTAGACAGGGTTGGGTATGGCTACACCTTC. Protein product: CASSLDRVGYGYTF.

The CDR3 spells CASTSHPTDTQYF. The CDR3 DNA reads TGCGCCAGCACCTCCCACCCCACAGATACGCAGTATTTT. V and J are TRBV5-1 and TRBJ2-3; the D is unclear. The CDR3 runs to 13 residues. Germline CDR1 reads SGHRS; CDR2 reads YFSETQ. Trimming pared 6 bases from V and 2 bases from J, leaving 10 bases between.

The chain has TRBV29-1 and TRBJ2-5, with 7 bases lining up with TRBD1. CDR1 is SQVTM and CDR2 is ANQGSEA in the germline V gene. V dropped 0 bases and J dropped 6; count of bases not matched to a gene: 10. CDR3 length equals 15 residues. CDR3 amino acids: CSVEDPGQWGQTQYF. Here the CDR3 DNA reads TGCAGCGTTGAAGATCCGGGACAGTGGGGGCAGACCCAGTACTTC.